This T cell receptor (beta chain) was observed in a study of shared clonotypes between healthy human individuals (TCRdb year 2020). Broadly, across the study: The cohort comprised a couple of women and a few men aged 18 to 49 years. Between about 0.8 and 9 billion PBMCs per donor were obtained by leukapheresis. Libraries were prepared and TCR repertoires were sequenced by different laboratories using diverse techniques, in order to increase sequencing depth and limit assay-specific biases. For each donor, CD4 naive and CD4 memory were each run on three plates, CD8 naive on two plates, and CD8 memory on one plate. To estimate repertoire size and how much clonotype sharing occurs between individuals, the study deeply sequenced the blood TCR repertoires of roughly 5 healthy adults. Beyond this particular receptor, the publication reports: When several donors were compared, the shared fraction of clonotypes was about 5.2% for naive CD4, 3.5% to 4% for naive CD8, roughly 2.3% for memory CD4, and roughly 0.43% for memory CD8. Incomplete sequencing was indicated by rarefaction of sorted-subset datasets, despite the large sequencing depth. Compared with non-shared clonotypes, the clonotypes found in all four sorted-subset donors had higher generation probabilities. Sampling was restricted to blood, and TCR repertoires in tissues likely differ from the TCR repertoires found in blood. Based on pairwise subsampling, the degree of clonotype sharing among donors was expected to be affected by sequencing depth. The small number of donors limited the genetic and exposure-history diversity represented. Naive subsets generally had larger estimated clonotype richness than memory subsets did.

Details on this clone: Its antigen is unknown. Qualities for individual bases were not recorded, and no much larger clone is one base off. Other DNA sequences in this specimen translate into the identical CDR3.

Using the deep immunoSEQ assay, TCR CDR3 regions were amplified from genomic DNA by multiplex PCR. For each cell subset, the extracted genomic DNA was distributed evenly across all wells of several immunoSEQ 96-well plates, and each plate served as one replicate. For sorted subsets, about 220 ng of genomic DNA, equivalent to 30,000 or so T cell genomes, went into each replicate PCR. Purified libraries were quantified with a Qubit 3.0 fluorometer, sized on a Bioanalyzer 2100, and re-quantified with the KAPA Library Quantification kit. Every immunoSEQ 96-well plate was sequenced on a separate single-read 150-cycle Illumina NextSeq 550 flow cell. In the authors' own workflow: The immunoSEQ output contained only junctional sequences without quality scores, so filtering could not match that applied to full-length reads. To assign V/J genes and CDR3, sequences were annotated using PyIR, a Python wrapper for IgBLAST v1.9, with IMGT germline references. Reads were filtered out if the reads had weak V/J assignments (E-value above 1e-6), no CDR3, stop codons, out-of-frame junctions, or ambiguous translated residues. V3J clonotypes were defined as sequences sharing an identical inferred V gene, J gene, and CDR3 amino acid sequence. Percentage overlap between repertoires was computed as shared unique clonotypes divided by the size of the smaller repertoire. Three approaches were used to assess repertoire richness: RTK rarefaction, the Chao1 estimator, and Recon v2.1 estimates of unobserved clonotypes. For all TCRbeta clonotypes obtained by the gDNA method from a handful of donors, generation probabilities were computed with OLGA. In its TCRdb copy, this immuneACCESS table keeps in-frame sequences only and misses some clones. Where compared with another copy, unresolved V genes explain less than half of these, and the others have no known cause. D and trimming come from the DNA, and the V and J calls and clone size come from that table. The sample yields 2 million to 2.5 million clones; approximately 93% were counted once. The ten largest account for about 0.39% of the sample.

The germline ends are 9 bases apart after V is trimmed by 3 bases and J by 3 bases. CDR1 and CDR2 are drawn from the germline V gene (reference sequence): LNHDA, SQIVND. The CDR3 goes from the cysteine to the phenylalanine over 13 residues. Only CDR3 DNA remains: 39 bases, in frame from the first base. The donors were healthy, HIV-negative adults who had no recently reported acute infections or vaccinations. Every donor was a Caucasian adult living in Nashville, Tennessee, USA. Magnetic negative selection was used to enrich CD4+ T cells, after which naive cells were positively selected on CD45RA and the negative fraction became the memory subset. Blood was collected by leukapheresis, and PBMCs were isolated by Ficoll-Histopaque density gradient centrifugation and then cryopreserved in liquid nitrogen vapor phase. Analytical flow cytometry was used to check the purity and quantity of each magnetically sorted T cell population. Each sorted fraction had its genomic DNA isolated and then quantified by UV absorbance on a Nanodrop 2000c.

Sample: naive CD4+ T cells from PBMCs. Sample cell subset or site, as interpreted from the label and publication: CD45RA+ positively selected. The sequence is built from TRBV19 and TRBJ2-7, with the D gene not clear enough to name. The sequence was collected from a man aged 18 to 29 in good health. Some clones in this sample may be carry-over from other donors' samples. The DNA sequence is given as TGTGCCAGTAGTATGGGCAGAAACTACGAGCAGTACTTC. It encodes CASSMGRNYEQYF. Outside the CDR3, residues come from the reference TRBV19 and TRBJ2-7 proteins, so the full variable domain is: DGGITQSPKYLFRKEGQNVTLSCEQNLNHDAMYWYRQDPGQGLRLIYYSQIVNDFQKGDIAEGYSVSREKKESFPLTVTSAQKNPTAFYLCASSMGRNYEQYFGPGTRLTVT.